This T cell receptor beta chain derives from a study of PD-1 blockade in mismatch repair-deficient tumors. Looked up from germline, CDR1 is MDHEN and CDR2 is SYDVKM. This CDR3 region has 14 residues. Trimming left V 0 bases short and J 9 bases short, with 9 bases between. Profiled with immunoSEQ multiplex PCR; TCRdb holds only in-frame clones, not every one. The table lists roughly 15,000 clones, 84% of them singletons. The sample in question was PBMCs, obtained less than 15 weeks after starting pembrolizumab. This clonotype was obtained from an adult with mismatch repair-deficient cancer. The chain is built from TRBV28 and TRBJ1-6; D is ambiguous. The CDR3: CASSLWEQGSPLHF. DNA for the CDR3: TGTGCCAGCAGTTTATGGGAGCAAGGTTCACCCCTCCACTTT.